The 12 T cell receptor beta chains below were found in one sample sequenced in a study of blood T cell repertoires in COVID-19. The protocol was immunoSEQ multiplex PCR, while the TCRdb copy is restricted to in-frame clones and leaves out a portion. Among 60,000 to 65,000 clones listed, 55% to 75% were seen once. Sequences were obtained from peripheral blood. All receptors derive from a woman in her 70s with COVID-19, enrolled during active disease.

CDR3 region: CASSTDRDPYQPQHF. The DNA of the CDR3 is TGTGCCAGCAGCACAGACAGGGACCCCTATCAGCCCCAGCATTTT. The chain uses TRBV6-5 and TRBJ1-5; TRBD1 agrees at 7 bases. The trim removed 6 bases at V and 5 bases at J, leaving 10 bases unmatched. The CDR3 runs 15 residues. The germline V gene encodes CDR1 MNHEY and CDR2 SVGAGI.

This chain uses TRBV21-1 with TRBJ2-7; TRBD2 is taken as the D call from the table, unchecked against the DNA. TRBV21-1 is noted as a pseudogene. CDR3 length: 18 amino acids. This CDR3 reads CASSTWARARLAVYEQYV. The DNA of the CDR3 is TGTGCCAGCAGCACATGGGCCAGGGCCCGACTAGCGGTGTACGAGCAGTACGTC.

J is TRBJ2-3 and V is TRBV4-2; TRBD2 matches 12 bases. V lost 2 bases and J lost 4; bases outside the gene matches: 1. The germline CDR1 and CDR2 sequences are LGHNA and YNFKEQ. The CDR3 contains 15 residues. The CDR3 DNA sequence: TGTGCCAGCAGCCAACCTAGCGGGGGGGCAGATACGCAGTATTTT. Amino acid sequence: CASSQPSGGADTQYF.

The chain joins TRBV19 to TRBJ2-1; 7 positions agree with TRBD1. Looked up from germline, CDR1 is LNHDA and CDR2 is SQIVND (reference sequence). With V trimmed by 4 bases and J by 7 bases, 13 bases remained unmatched. The CDR3 runs to 16 residues. For the CDR3, the DNA is TGTGCCAGTAGTAGGAGTTTGGGGACAGTGGCTAATGAGCAGTTCTTC. Protein product: CASSRSLGTVANEQFF.

In nucleotides, the CDR3 is TGCGCCAGCAGCCGGGACAACGCGAACACCGGGGAGCTGTTTTTT. It encodes CASSRDNANTGELFF. This chain links TRBV5-1 with TRBJ2-2; possibly TRBD1 for D (6 bases). This CDR3 comprises 15 residues. Trimming stripped 4 bases from V and 0 bases from J, with 10 bases between. In germline, CDR1 is SGHRS, CDR2 YFSETQ. Full variable domain (outside the CDR3, taken from reference TRBV5-1 and TRBJ2-2): KAGVTQTPRYLIKTRGQQVTLSCSPISGHRSVSWYQQTPGQGLQFLFEYFSETQRNKGNFPGRFSGRQFSNSRSEMNVSTLELGDSALYLCASSRDNANTGELFFGEGSRLTVL.

This rearrangement joins TRBV23-1 to TRBJ2-7; no definite D call. Being an ORF, TRBV23-1 has a function that is uncertain. V lost 6 bases, J lost 0 bases, and 18 bases lay in between. The CDR3 runs 16 residues. CDR3 in DNA: TGCGCCAGCAGAACTTGCCAACCCGAGATCTCCTACGAGCAGTACGTC. Protein product: CASRTCQPEISYEQYV.

This clone was picked up one time. The J gene is TRBJ2-5, the V gene TRBV15; TRBD2 matches at 7 bases. Germline trimming cut 2 bases from V and 2 bases from J; bases unmatched to any gene: 5. This CDR3 is built from 15 residues. Per germline, CDR1 LNHNV and CDR2 YYDKDF (reference sequence). As DNA, the CDR3 is TGTGCCACCAGCAGAAGAACTAGCGATCAAGAGACCCAGTACTTC. This codes for CATSRRTSDQETQYF.

The V and J genes are TRBV12-5 and TRBJ1-5; TRBD1 aligns across 7 bases. This CDR3 spans 15 amino acids. In germline, CDR1 is LGHNT, CDR2 FRNRAP. V gave up 3 bases and J gave up 0 bases; unmatched junction bases: 2. The CDR3 DNA follows: TGTGCTAGTGGTTTCCAGGGGGGTAGCAATCAGCCCCAGCATTTT. It yields the protein CASGFQGGSNQPQHF.

The sample holds a few counts of this clone. The V and J genes are TRBV4-3 and TRBJ2-7; D call uncertain. Germline V gives CDR1 LGHNA, CDR2 YSLEER. V shed 0 bases and J shed 2 bases, with 8 bases lying between them. The length of the CDR3 is 14 residues. The chain's CDR3 is CASSQDRSAYEQYF. CDR3 in DNA: TGCGCCAGCAGCCAAGACAGGTCCGCCTACGAGCAGTACTTC.

The rearrangement links TRBV7-2 to TRBJ2-1, with D possibly TRBD1 on 6 matching bases. This CDR3 spans 15 amino acids. The V gene lost 4 bases and the J gene lost 0 bases, with 10 bases spanning the gap. Germline V lookup: CDR1 SGHTA, CDR2 FQGNSA. The CDR3 nucleotides read TGTGCCAGCAGCTCTGGACAGAGCTCCTACAATGAGCAGTTCTTC. The encoded protein is CASSSGQSSYNEQFF.

The V call is TRBV28, the J call TRBJ2-1; 14 bases are a match to TRBD2. This CDR3 spans 15 amino acids. With V trimmed by 10 bases and J by 8 bases, 10 bases remained unmatched. The germline CDR1 and CDR2 sequences are MDHEN and SYDVKM. CDR3 sequence: CATDPRLAGGHEQFF. The CDR3 coding sequence is TGTGCCACCGATCCCCGACTAGCGGGGGGGCATGAGCAGTTCTTC.

This chain links TRBV3-1 (or the pseudogene TRBV3-2) with TRBJ2-5; TRBD2 is a possible D gene (5 bases). The V end was cut by 0 bases, the J end by 4 bases, with 12 bases between. This CDR3 is 15 amino acids long. CDR1 and CDR2 (germline): LGHDT, YNNKEL (reference sequence). Written as DNA, the CDR3 is TGTGCCAGCAGCCAAGATCGGGGAACTGGAGAGACCCAGTACTTC. Its protein is CASSQDRGTGETQYF.